The T cell receptor (beta chain) described here comes from a study of control samples from healthy donors and cancer patients. This CDR3 has 14 amino acids. Trimming removed 0 bases at V and 3 bases at J, with 8 bases between. CDR1 is MNHEY and CDR2 is SVGAGI in the germline V gene. TCRdb's copy holds only in-frame clones and misses some; the assay was immunoSEQ multiplex PCR. The sample yields about 120,000 clones, around 89% seen once. This sequence was found in a man aged 50 to 59 in good health. The chain carries TRBV6-5 and TRBJ1-1; D remains unclear. Sequencing was carried out using blood. The CDR3 coding sequence is TGTGCCAGCAGTTACTCCGCTTGGGACACTGAAGCTTTCTTT. Its translation is CASSYSAWDTEAFF.